Each of the 14 T cell receptor beta chains below was sequenced from the same sample in a study of blood T cell repertoires in COVID-19 (dated by TCRdb to 2018 to 2020). Receptors were amplified or captured by the immunoSEQ multiplex PCR assay. What TCRdb holds here is the immuneACCESS table cut down to in-frame rearrangements. Part of the clones is not present; checked against another copy, under half of the missing clones reflect an unresolved V gene, and the others are unexplained. The sample includes around 380,000 clones, with around 87% observed a single time. Approximately 1.2% of the sample lies in the top ten. The sequenced sample was PBMCs or T cells enriched from blood (not recorded which). The receptors derive from a man between 25 and 39 years old who had recovered from COVID-19.

This clone was observed once. The V and J genes are TRBV6-5 and TRBJ1-5; a weak D match, TRBD2 (5 bases). The DNA end is more similar to TRBJ2-3, so the J call may be wrong. CDR3 size: 13 residues. Germline V gene lookup returns CDR1 MNHEY and CDR2 SVGAGI. This CDR3 reads CASSNPGNQPQYF. CDR3 coding DNA: TGTGCCAGCAGTAACCCGGGAAATCAGCCCCAGTATTTT.

This clone was seen only once. The same CDR3 is also encoded by other DNA sequences in this sample. The chain carries TRBV9 and TRBJ1-5; D is possibly TRBD1 (5 bases). This CDR3 has 15 amino acids. The V gene lost 3 bases and the J gene lost 1 base, with 11 bases spanning the gap. Germline V gene lookup returns CDR1 SGDLS and CDR2 YYNGEE. This CDR3 reads CASSEGGGSNQPQHF. The CDR3 DNA sequence: TGTGCCAGCAGCGAAGGCGGGGGAAGCAATCAGCCCCAGCATTTT.

This clone was observed a single time. CDR3: CASSDSTEKYGYTF. The CDR3 coding sequence is TGTGCCAGCAGCGATTCGACTGAGAAGTATGGCTACACCTTC. The V call is TRBV7-9, the J call TRBJ1-2; D call uncertain. The CDR3 runs to 14 residues. The germline V gene encodes CDR1 SEHNR and CDR2 FQNEAQ (reference sequence). Trimming pared 5 bases from V and 5 bases from J, leaving 15 bases between.

The gene calls are TRBV6-5 and TRBJ1-1, with a weak D call TRBD1 (5 bases). The CDR3 consists of 15 residues. From germline, CDR1 is MNHEY and CDR2 SVGAGI. With 4 bases removed from V and 0 bases from J, the gap between germline ends came to 12 bases. The chain's CDR3 is CASSLTRQMNTEAFF. The CDR3 bases are TGTGCCAGCAGTTTAACACGACAGATGAACACTGAAGCTTTCTTT.

CDR3 in DNA: TGCGCCAGCAGCTTCGGGGGGGCGGGAGCTTTCTTT. Translation: CASSFGGAGAFF. V usage is TRBV5-1 and J usage is TRBJ1-1, with D tentatively TRBD1 (6 bases). Trimming removed 2 bases from V and 10 bases from J, with 12 bases in between. The germline CDR1 and CDR2 sequences are SGHRS and YFSETQ. The CDR3 loop spans 12 amino acids. Full variable domain (missing parts from reference TRBV5-1 and TRBJ1-1): KAGVTQTPRYLIKTRGQQVTLSCSPISGHRSVSWYQQTPGQGLQFLFEYFSETQRNKGNFPGRFSGRQFSNSRSEMNVSTLELGDSALYLCASSFGGAGAFFGQGTRLTVV.

The chain uses TRBV25-1 and TRBJ1-2; 7 nucleotides match TRBD1. Germline V lookup: CDR1 MGHDK, CDR2 SYGVNS. Losses at the gene ends were 5 bases for V and 5 bases for J; bases not matched to a gene: 5. There are 13 residues in the CDR3. The CDR3 DNA follows: TGTGCCAGCAGTCAATCAGGGGGGTATGGCTACACCTTC. Encoded protein: CASSQSGGYGYTF.

The chain combines TRBV19 with TRBJ1-1; D unclear. The V and J ends lost 1 base and 5 bases respectively, with 8 bases between them. The V gene's germline CDR1 is LNHDA and CDR2 SQIVND (reference sequence). This CDR3 has 13 amino acids. This chain's CDR3 is CASSIAVVTEAFF. CDR3 DNA sequence: TGTGCCAGTAGTATAGCAGTGGTTACTGAAGCTTTCTTT.

The chain links TRBV5-6 to TRBJ1-2; 8 bases match TRBD1. CDR3 length: 13 residues. Germline V gene data show CDR1 as SGHDT and CDR2 as YYEEEE. V gave up 8 bases and J gave up 0 bases; unmatched junction bases: 3. The CDR3 nucleotides are TGTGCCAGGGACAGGGCAGCTAACTATGGCTACACCTTC. Its translation: CARDRAANYGYTF.

The J gene is TRBJ1-1, the V gene TRBV15, with D tentatively TRBD1 (6 bases). Germline CDR1 and CDR2: LNHNV and YYDKDF (reference sequence). V dropped 5 bases and J dropped 7 bases, with 8 bases sitting between them. There are 11 residues in the CDR3. CDR3 nucleotide sequence: TGTGCCACCAGCTCACAGGGTGAAGCTTTCTTT. This sequence encodes CATSSQGEAFF.

The V gene is TRBV6-5, the J gene TRBJ1-2; 10 bases line up with TRBD1. The CDR3 loop spans 15 amino acids. Trimming cost V 5 bases and J 6 bases; bases outside gene matches: 9. CDR1 is MNHEY and CDR2 is SVGAGI in the germline V gene. In DNA form, the CDR3 reads TGTGCCAGCAGTACCCAGACAGGGGGCGCGGATGGCTACACCTTC. Amino acid sequence: CASSTQTGGADGYTF.

The J gene is TRBJ1-1, the V gene TRBV9; a weak D match, TRBD1 (6 bases). This CDR3 has 15 amino acids. The germline CDR1 and CDR2 sequences are SGDLS and YYNGEE. V was pared by 0 bases and J by 0 bases, with 9 bases between. As DNA, the CDR3 is TGTGCCAGCAGCGTAGATCAGGGGATGAACACTGAAGCTTTCTTT. Residues: CASSVDQGMNTEAFF.

CDR3 in amino acids: CASSYSRSDSNHAQHF. For the CDR3, the DNA is TGTGCCAGCAGTTACTCGAGGTCGGACAGCAATCATGCCCAGCATTTT. The V gene is TRBV6-2 or TRBV6-3, the J gene TRBJ1-5; D might be TRBD1 (6 bases). Germline V lookup: CDR1 MNHEY, CDR2 SVGEGT. The germline V and J ends were trimmed by 0 bases and 11 bases, with 20 bases remaining between them. The CDR3 consists of 16 residues.

The chain carries TRBV27 and TRBJ2-4; D is possibly TRBD2 (5 bases). The germline V gene encodes CDR1 MNHEY and CDR2 SMNVEV (reference sequence). The V end was cut by 10 bases, the J end by 5 bases, with 18 bases between. CDR3 length: 14 amino acids. The CDR3 reads CATRTFGLENIQYF. The CDR3 DNA follows: TGTGCCACCCGGACTTTCGGGCTAGAAAACATTCAGTACTTC.

The chain is built from TRBV29-1 and TRBJ2-5, with a possible D match to TRBD1 (6 bases). CDR1 is SQVTM and CDR2 is ANQGSEA in the germline V gene. The V end was cut by 7 bases, the J end by 5 bases, with 23 bases between. This CDR3 comprises 15 residues. The CDR3 loop reads CSAMKRSGVRETQYF. CDR3 sequence (DNA): TGCAGCGCCATGAAACGGTCAGGGGTAAGGGAGACCCAGTACTTC.